The 11 T cell receptor beta chains in this list originate from one sample, sequenced in a study of blood T cell repertoires in COVID-19. Produced via immunoSEQ multiplex PCR; TCRdb's table is partial and in-frame only. There are 120,000 to 150,000 clones in the sample; about four fifths occur only once, and around 14% lies in the top ten. Sequencing was done on a sample of peripheral blood. These TCRs come from a man older than 75 with acute or convalescent COVID-19.

The chain links TRBV19 to TRBJ2-1, with 10 bases that match TRBD1. The CDR3 is 14 amino acids. Looked up from germline, CDR1 is LNHDA and CDR2 is SQIVND (reference sequence). With V trimmed by 5 bases and J by 5 bases, 3 bases remained unmatched. The CDR3, as DNA: TGTGCCAGTAGTTTGGGGACAGGGGACAATGAGCAGTTCTTC. Protein product: CASSLGTGDNEQFF.

This sequence joins TRBV9 and TRBJ1-6; weak D call: TRBD1 (5 bases). V shed 0 bases and J shed 7 bases, with 14 bases lying between them. Germline values: CDR1 SGDLS, CDR2 YYNGEE. This CDR3 is 16 amino acids long. The CDR3 coding sequence is TGTGCCAGCAGCGTAGGAGGAACACGGGGGAATTCACCCCTCCACTTT. Protein sequence: CASSVGGTRGNSPLHF.

The chain uses TRBV2 and TRBJ2-7, with 9 positions matching TRBD1. This CDR3 is 13 amino acids long. V lost 6 bases, J lost 6 bases, and 6 bases stayed unmatched. Germline V gene lookup returns CDR1 SNHLY and CDR2 FYNNEI. CDR3 in amino acids: CASRRDRVGEQYF. For the CDR3, the DNA is TGTGCCAGCAGAAGGGACAGGGTTGGCGAGCAGTACTTC.

The rearrangement links TRBV5-1 to TRBJ1-2; D uncertain. The length of the CDR3 is 14 residues. Deletions cut 0 bases from V and 4 bases from J, with 10 bases between. Germline CDR1 SGHRS, CDR2 YFSETQ. DNA of the CDR3: TGCGCCAGCAGCTTGGCCGACGGGTCCTATGGCTACACCTTC. Amino acid sequence: CASSLADGSYGYTF.

The rearrangement uses TRBV6-2 or TRBV6-3 and TRBJ2-3; D is undetermined. The CDR3 totals 18 residues. Germline CDR1 and CDR2: MNHEY and SVGEGT. The germline V and J ends were trimmed by 6 bases and 0 bases, with 22 bases remaining between them. The CDR3 region is CASRPRPSLPYSTDTQYF. The CDR3 DNA reads as TGTGCCAGCAGACCTCGTCCATCTCTTCCCTATAGCACAGATACGCAGTATTTT.

The V call is TRBV29-1, the J call TRBJ1-2; possible D gene TRBD1, 5 bases. Per germline, CDR1 SQVTM and CDR2 ANQGSEA. Trimming cost V 6 bases and J 3 bases, with 20 bases left between them. This CDR3 region has 15 residues. CDR3 DNA: TGCAGCGTCCCACGGGGGGACCCAAATTACTATGGCTACACCTTC. It encodes CSVPRGDPNYYGYTF. Drawing the rest from reference TRBV29-1 and TRBJ1-2, the complete variable domain is SAVISQKPSRDICQRGTSLTIQCQVDSQVTMMFWYRQQPGQSLTLIATANQGSEATYESGFVIDKFPISRPNLTFSTLTVSNMSPEDSSIYLCSVPRGDPNYYGYTFGSGTRLTVV.

This clone was recorded once. V gene TRBV29-1 combines with J gene TRBJ2-3; possible D gene TRBD2, 7 bases. This CDR3 has 14 amino acids. Germline V gene lookup returns CDR1 SQVTM and CDR2 ANQGSEA. V was shortened by 3 bases and J by 1 base, with 11 bases between the two germline ends. The CDR3 nucleotides are TGCAGCGTTGAGTCGGGGGGCGGCACAGATACGCAGTATTTT. This gives the protein CSVESGGGTDTQYF.

V gene TRBV15 combines with J gene TRBJ1-5; TRBD1 matches at 7 bases. With 2 bases clipped from V and 3 bases from J, the junction kept 7 bases outside the gene matches. The V gene's germline CDR1 is LNHNV and CDR2 YYDKDF (reference sequence). This CDR3 comprises 16 residues. CDR3 residues: CATSRRDSNFNQPQHF. Written as DNA, the CDR3 is TGTGCCACCAGCAGAAGGGACAGCAATTTCAATCAGCCCCAGCATTTT.

As to this clone: The junction and the germline gene differ at one end; a read error may be behind it. The CDR3 DNA is TGTGCCACCAGTGACCTAACAGGGTTGGTCTTC. It translates to CATSDLTGLVF. The J gene is TRBJ2-1, the V gene TRBV24-1; D may be TRBD1 (6 bases). Germline V gene data show CDR1 as KGHDR and CDR2 as SFDVKD. The CDR3 is made up of 11 amino acids.

The V call is TRBV19, the J call TRBJ2-1; 8 bases are a match to TRBD2. CDR1 LNHDA and CDR2 SQIVND come from the germline V gene (reference sequence). V shed 5 bases and J 5 bases; nucleotides not matched to a gene: 2. The CDR3 is made up of 13 amino acids. The CDR3 bases are TGTGCCAGTAGTCAGCGGGAGAACAATGAGCAGTTCTTC. Translated, it gives CASSQRENNEQFF.

The rearrangement joins TRBV6-6 to TRBJ1-3; a possible D gene is TRBD1 (5 bases). This CDR3 region has 15 residues. The germline V gene has CDR1 MNHNY and CDR2 SVGAGI (reference sequence). V was trimmed by 5 bases and J by 3 bases, leaving 14 bases between them. CDR3 protein: CASSPLQGGGNTIYF. For the CDR3, the DNA is TGTGCCAGCAGTCCTCTCCAGGGAGGTGGAAACACCATATATTTT.